The 7 T cell receptor beta chains below come from one sample, sequenced in a study of regulatory T cells in long-lasting Graves disease listed by TCRdb under 2021. The library was built by means of multiplex PCR. Instrument used: Illumina HiSeq 4000. iRepertoire HTBI primers and Arm-PCR amplification of CDR3 regions were used to construct TCR beta libraries. TCRdb reprocessed the public reads (quality trimming at Q25 with fastp, clone calling with MiXCR) and kept in-frame beta chains. Every entry covers one CDR3 protein and lists the most common genes and DNA from its rows. The table for this sample lists hundreds of thousands of distinct CDR3 sequences; about 30% of them were counted only once. Together, the top ten hold around 40% of the sample. The time point label for this specimen denotes: persistent/refractory GD, antithyroid drugs over 5 years with positive TRAb. RNA was extracted from PBMCs in TRIzol for both TCR sequencing and RNA sequencing.

Specimen: peripheral blood mononuclear cells (PBMCs), collected when the disease was refractory, from a patient treated with antithyroid drugs. The receptors derive from a female donor with Graves disease.

The chain links TRBV6-1 to TRBJ2-5; D is perhaps TRBD2 (6 bases). Trimming took 1 base from V and 4 from J, leaving 13 bases between them. The germline gives CDR1 MNHNS, CDR2 SASEGT. The CDR3 has 15 residues. CDR3 in amino acids: CASSEVGGGVETQYF. The DNA of the CDR3 is TGTGCCAGCAGTGAAGTGGGCGGAGGGGTAGAGACCCAGTACTTC.

V gene TRBV18 combines with J gene TRBJ1-2; 7 nucleotides line up with TRBD1. Per germline, CDR1 KGHSH and CDR2 LQKENI. The CDR3 covers 14 residues. The V gene end was trimmed by 4 bases and the J gene end by 4 bases; junction bases not matched to a gene: 6. CDR3 coding DNA: TGTGCCAGCTCACAAGAAGGGGGCGCCTATGGCTACACCTTC. Its translation: CASSQEGGAYGYTF.

The rearrangement uses TRBV27 and TRBJ2-7; maybe TRBD1 (6 bases). V gave up 4 bases and J gave up 1 base, with 11 bases separating them. CDR3 size: 14 residues. From germline, CDR1 is MNHEY and CDR2 SMNVEV (reference sequence). Here the CDR3 reads CASSYRVESYEQYF. CDR3 coding DNA: TGTGCCAGCAGTTACAGGGTTGAGTCCTACGAGCAGTACTTC.

This clonotype was recorded at least ten times. The gene calls are TRBV24-1 and TRBJ1-2; D ambiguous. The CDR3 covers 13 residues. Germline assignment: CDR1 KGHDR and CDR2 SFDVKD. V shed 1 base and J shed 5 bases, with 7 bases lying between them. CDR3 coding DNA: TGTGCCACCAGTGATTTTGGGGTTTATGGCTACACCTTC. It encodes CATSDFGVYGYTF.

As regards this clonotype: The CDR3 ends on some other residue instead of the conserved phenylalanine or tryptophan, so this is likely a read error. The V gene is TRBV12-3 or TRBV12-4, the J gene TRBJ1-2; 8 bases align to TRBD1. V was clipped by 3 bases and J by 4 bases; unmatched bases: 4. The length of the CDR3 is 14 residues. CDR3 DNA: TGTGCCAGCAGTTTGTCAGGGGGCCTCTATGGCTACACCCTC. Its protein product is CASSLSGGLYGYTL.

Points on this clonotype: One base away lies a much larger clone, so this may be a sequencing read error. V usage is TRBV6-5 and J usage is TRBJ2-5, with 7 bases fitting TRBD2. Germline values: CDR1 MNHEY, CDR2 SVGAGI. CDR3 length: 14 residues. V shed 0 bases, J shed 4 bases, and the junction held 2 bases outside the gene matches. The CDR3 spells CASSYSERGETQYF. The CDR3 coding sequence is TGTGCCAGCAGTTACTCTGAGCGGGGAGAGACCCAGTACTTC.

This clonotype came up a few times. This chain connects TRBV5-1 to TRBJ1-1, with 7 bases aligning to TRBD1. The V and J ends lost 5 bases and 9 bases, in that order; junction bases with no gene match: 13. Germline CDR1 reads SGHRS; CDR2 reads YFSETQ. The CDR3 spans 14 residues. In DNA form, the CDR3 reads TGCGCCAGCAGTACCCTCCGACAGGGCGGACAAGCTTTCTTT. The encoded protein is CASSTLRQGGQAFF.